These 16 T cell receptor beta chains originate from one sample sequenced in a study of cytomegalovirus exposure and HLA in healthy donors. PCR involved 60 Vbeta and 13 Jbeta primers. The repertoire was sequenced with immunoSEQ multiplex PCR; TCRdb's copy has only in-frame clones and lacks some. This listing includes under 100,000 clones. Sequencing was done on a sample of PBMCs. These TCRs come from a woman aged 30 to 39 in good health and CMV-seronegative.

The genes are TRBV28 and TRBJ2-5; 10 bases agree with TRBD2. The length of the CDR3 is 13 residues. J lost 8 bases, V lost 3 bases, and 3 bases had no gene match. Germline CDR1 is MDHEN and CDR2 is SYDVKM. CDR3 sequence reads: CASSLSGRATQYF. CDR3 nucleotides: TGTGCCAGCAGTTTGAGCGGGAGGGCAACCCAGTACTTC.

The chain combines TRBV7-2 with TRBJ2-3, with D unclear. V was pared by 2 bases and J by 6 bases, with 12 bases between. The CDR3 is 14 amino acids. The germline gives CDR1 SGHTA, CDR2 FQGNSA. CDR3 sequence reads: CASSLMASSDTQYF. In nucleotides, the CDR3 is TGTGCCAGCAGCTTAATGGCTAGTTCCGATACGCAGTATTTT.

The chain combines TRBV14 with TRBJ2-2, with D perhaps TRBD1 (6 bases). The germline V and J ends were trimmed by 0 bases and 6 bases, with 14 bases remaining between them. The germline V gene encodes CDR1 SGHDN and CDR2 FVKESK. The CDR3 has 16 residues. The DNA for the CDR3 is TGTGCCAGCAGCCAAGATCCGAACAGGGTGCCCGGGGAGCTGTTTTTT. Its protein product is CASSQDPNRVPGELFF.

V and J are TRBV19 and TRBJ1-5; no definite D call. The CDR3 is 12 amino acids. The germline V gene has CDR1 LNHDA and CDR2 SQIVND (reference sequence). V was pared by 4 bases and J by 4 bases, with 5 bases between. CDR3 nucleotide sequence: TGTGCCAGTAGTACGGGGAATCAGCCCCAGCATTTT. Protein sequence: CASSTGNQPQHF.

The gene calls are TRBV7-3 and TRBJ2-2, with D unclear. This CDR3 comprises 13 residues. CDR1 is SGHTA, CDR2 FQGTGA, per germline. V lost 2 bases and J 6 bases, leaving 7 bases between the germline ends. The CDR3 reads CASSLRVPGELFF. For the CDR3, the DNA is TGTGCCAGCAGCTTACGTGTCCCCGGGGAGCTGTTTTTT.

The genes are TRBV2 and TRBJ2-1, with TRBD2 matching 8 bases. There are 17 residues in the CDR3. CDR1 and CDR2 (germline): SNHLY, FYNNEI. The ends lost 4 bases at V and 2 bases at J; junction bases unmatched: 10. Here the CDR3 reads CASSVGIPGGTYNEQFF. In nucleotides, the CDR3 is TGTGCCAGCAGTGTTGGTATCCCGGGGGGGACCTACAATGAGCAGTTCTTC.

The genes are TRBV19 and TRBJ2-3; D is unclear. Deletions cut 6 bases from V and 0 bases from J, with 13 bases between. Per germline, CDR1 LNHDA and CDR2 SQIVND (reference sequence). The CDR3 is 15 amino acids. The CDR3 sequence: CASRGSGRSTDTQYF. Here the CDR3 DNA reads TGTGCCAGTAGGGGCTCTGGGCGAAGCACAGATACGCAGTATTTT. Combining the CDR3 with reference TRBV19 and TRBJ2-3 gives the whole variable domain DGGITQSPKYLFRKEGQNVTLSCEQNLNHDAMYWYRQDPGQGLRLIYYSQIVNDFQKGDIAEGYSVSREKKESFPLTVTSAQKNPTAFYLCASRGSGRSTDTQYFGPGTRLTVL.

The rearrangement joins TRBV18 to TRBJ1-1; 9 bases are shared with TRBD1. Unmatched junction bases numbered 6, after V lost 3 bases and J lost 1 base. CDR1 is KGHSH, CDR2 LQKENI, per germline. The CDR3 is made up of 16 amino acids. CDR3 bases: TGTGCCAGCTCACCCTCCCCGGGACAGGGGAACACTGAAGCTTTCTTT. It encodes CASSPSPGQGNTEAFF.

CDR3: CASSKGFWFRAGDLETQYF. CDR3 DNA sequence: TGTGCCAGCAGCAAAGGGTTTTGGTTTAGGGCAGGGGATTTGGAGACCCAGTACTTC. J is TRBJ2-5 and V is TRBV21-1; the D call in the table, TRBD1, was not verified against the DNA. TRBV21-1 is marked as a pseudogene. The CDR3 consists of 19 residues.

The chain employs TRBV4-1 and TRBJ1-1; D possibly corresponds to TRBD1 (5 bases). The CDR3 contains 14 residues. V was cut by 0 bases and J by 5 bases, with 10 bases left in between. Germline assignment: CDR1 MGHRA and CDR2 YSYEKL. CDR3 amino acids: CASSQEGGATEAFF. The CDR3 DNA reads TGCGCCAGCAGCCAAGAGGGAGGGGCAACTGAAGCTTTCTTT.

The chain joins TRBV27 to TRBJ2-2; 7 bases align to TRBD2. This CDR3 contains 16 residues. V lost 3 bases to trimming and J lost 4 bases; unmatched junction nucleotides: 8. CDR1 and CDR2 (germline): MNHEY, SMNVEV (reference sequence). The CDR3 nucleotides are TGTGCCAGCAGTTTTATTTTGGGGGGGGGCACCGGGGAGCTGTTTTTT. This translates into CASSFILGGGTGELFF.

The rearrangement links TRBV28 to TRBJ2-3; TRBD2 is a possible D gene (5 bases). Trimming stripped 5 bases from V and 5 bases from J, with 17 bases between. The CDR3 is 15 residues long. Germline CDR1 MDHEN, CDR2 SYDVKM. CDR3 loop: CASSGTYEGVDTQYF. The CDR3 DNA follows: TGTGCCAGCAGTGGTACTTATGAGGGAGTAGATACGCAGTATTTT. The full variable domain, in which reference TRBV28 and TRBJ2-3 provide the parts outside the CDR3, is DVKVTQSSRYLVKRTGEKVFLECVQDMDHENMFWYRQDPGLGLRLIYFSYDVKMKEKGDIPEGYSVSREKKERFSLILESASTNQTSMYLCASSGTYEGVDTQYFGPGTRLTVL.

The chain employs TRBV7-9 and TRBJ2-7, with 8 bases lining up with TRBD2. J was trimmed by 4 bases and V by 5 bases; bases with no gene match: 13. CDR3 length equals 16 residues. Germline lookup yields CDR1 SEHNR and CDR2 FQNEAQ (reference sequence). CDR3 residues: CASSPPTGGRRYEQYF. CDR3 sequence (DNA): TGTGCCAGCAGCCCGCCTACCGGCGGGAGGAGGTACGAGCAGTACTTC.

J is TRBJ2-7 and V is TRBV28; tentative D call: TRBD1 (7 bases). V gave up 4 bases and J gave up 2 bases, with 12 bases separating them. Germline CDR1 and CDR2: MDHEN and SYDVKM. The CDR3 loop spans 14 amino acids. CDR3 sequence: CASSSGGSPYEQYF. DNA for the CDR3: TGTGCCAGCAGTTCAGGGGGGTCTCCCTACGAGCAGTACTTC.

This sequence joins TRBV25-1 and TRBJ1-1, with D perhaps TRBD1 (6 bases). V gave up 7 bases and J gave up 5 bases, with 20 bases separating them. The CDR3 is made up of 15 amino acids. The germline gives CDR1 MGHDK, CDR2 SYGVNS. CDR3 sequence reads: CASIPKRGGQTEAFF. The CDR3 bases are TGTGCCAGCATCCCCAAGAGGGGGGGCCAAACTGAAGCTTTCTTT.

The chain employs TRBV5-4 and TRBJ1-2; 11 bases are a match to TRBD1. The CDR3 has 15 amino acids. Germline CDR1 SGHNT, CDR2 YYREEE (reference sequence). V lost 0 bases to trimming and J lost 12 bases; unmatched junction nucleotides: 10. CDR3 region: CASSLVDRGHNLDTF. The CDR3 DNA reads TGTGCCAGCAGCTTGGTGGACAGGGGGCATAATTTGGACACCTTC.